These 31 T cell receptor beta chains share one sample of origin, sequenced in a study of blood T cell repertoires in COVID-19. Profiling relied on immunoSEQ multiplex PCR, and the TCRdb table lists in-frame clones only, not all of them. The data contain roughly 330,000 clones, around 87% of them seen just once; the ten biggest clones take up less than 6%. Material: PBMCs or T cells enriched from blood (not recorded which). The receptors were gathered from a woman younger than 45 who had recovered from COVID-19.

The rearrangement uses TRBV7-6 and TRBJ2-5; a possible D gene is TRBD1 (6 bases). Germline-derived CDR1 and CDR2 are SGHVS and FNYEAQ. V was clipped by 1 base and J by 2 bases, with 8 bases between them. This CDR3 has 14 amino acids. The CDR3 loop reads CASSLGQVQETQYF. The CDR3 region has the DNA TGTGCCAGCAGCTTAGGACAGGTACAAGAGACCCAGTACTTC.

The chain uses TRBV5-1 and TRBJ2-3; D is uncertain. V was clipped by 4 bases and J by 0 bases, with 9 bases between them. Germline CDR1 SGHRS, CDR2 YFSETQ. The CDR3 loop spans 14 amino acids. The CDR3 here is CASSTERSTDTQYF. DNA of the CDR3: TGCGCCAGCAGCACCGAGCGTAGCACAGATACGCAGTATTTT.

The rearrangement links TRBV3-1 (or the pseudogene TRBV3-2) to TRBJ2-5; D perhaps matches TRBD1 (6 bases). The CDR3 is 17 amino acids. Trimming left V 0 bases short and J 1 base short, with 15 bases between. Per germline, CDR1 LGHDT and CDR2 YNNKEL (reference sequence). The DNA of the CDR3 is TGTGCCAGCAGCCAAGATCCCAGGACAGATCTCCAAGAGACCCAGTACTTC. Amino acids: CASSQDPRTDLQETQYF.

The chain is built from TRBV4-2 and TRBJ1-6; no clear D gene. Germline V gives CDR1 LGHNA, CDR2 YNFKEQ. The germline V and J ends were trimmed by 0 bases and 6 bases, with 9 bases remaining between them. The CDR3 covers 15 residues. In nucleotides, the CDR3 is TGTGCCAGCAGCCAAGATCTACAGCTTAATTCACCCCTCCACTTT. The encoded protein is CASSQDLQLNSPLHF.

The chain is built from TRBV4-3 and TRBJ2-7; 10 positions agree with TRBD1. In germline, CDR1 is LGHNA, CDR2 YSLEER. The CDR3 has 16 residues. V lost 0 bases and J lost 1; bases outside the gene matches: 3. The DNA for the CDR3 is TGCGCCAGCAGCCAAGATGCGGACAGGGGGTCCTACGAGCAGTACTTC. It translates to CASSQDADRGSYEQYF.

The gene calls are TRBV14 and TRBJ1-2, with 7 bases that match TRBD1. The CDR3 runs to 15 residues. Germline V gives CDR1 SGHDN, CDR2 FVKESK. V dropped 1 base and J dropped 1; count of bases not matched to a gene: 3. CDR3 sequence (DNA): TGTGCCAGCAGCCAAGGACAGGGACTTAACTATGGCTACACCTTC. Translation: CASSQGQGLNYGYTF.

This chain connects TRBV19 to TRBJ2-7, with a weak D call TRBD1 (6 bases). CDR1 and CDR2 from the germline V gene are LNHDA and SQIVND (reference sequence). The CDR3 spans 14 residues. Deletions cut 3 bases from V and 1 base from J, with 10 bases between. The CDR3 DNA sequence: TGTGCCAGTAGTATGCAGGGGTCGTCCTACGAGCAGTACTTC. It translates to CASSMQGSSYEQYF.

The rearrangement uses TRBV10-2 and TRBJ2-7; D unresolved. The V gene lost 3 bases and the J gene lost 3 bases, with 3 bases spanning the gap. Looked up from germline, CDR1 is WSHSY and CDR2 is SAAADI. The CDR3 contains 11 residues. The CDR3 spells CASSEYYEQYF. CDR3 coding DNA: TGCGCCAGCAGTGAATACTACGAGCAGTACTTC.

The chain uses TRBV4-1 and TRBJ1-6; the match to TRBD1 covers 7 bases. Looked up from germline, CDR1 is MGHRA and CDR2 is YSYEKL. The CDR3 length is 15 residues. Losses at the gene ends were 0 bases for V and 7 bases for J; bases not matched to a gene: 3. The CDR3 is CASSQDRGKNSPLHF. The DNA for the CDR3 is TGCGCCAGCAGCCAAGACAGGGGGAAAAATTCACCCCTCCACTTT.

The V call is TRBV15, the J call TRBJ1-2, with a tentative D call TRBD1 (5 bases). Germline V gene data show CDR1 as LNHNV and CDR2 as YYDKDF (reference sequence). Trimming left V 1 base short and J 1 base short, with 7 bases between. The CDR3 loop spans 14 amino acids. DNA of the CDR3: TGTGCCACCAGCAGAGGGGGCGATAACTATGGCTACACCTTC. Translating gives CATSRGGDNYGYTF.

J is TRBJ1-1 and V is TRBV28; 12 nucleotides match TRBD1. Trimming removed 5 bases from V and 6 bases from J; junction bases left unmatched: 10. There are 16 residues in the CDR3. CDR1 is MDHEN and CDR2 is SYDVKM in the germline V gene. CDR3 region: CASSPTLGQGAAEAFF. Here the CDR3 DNA reads TGTGCCAGCAGTCCAACCTTGGGACAGGGGGCAGCTGAAGCTTTCTTT.

The chain employs TRBV24-1 and TRBJ1-6; 8 positions agree with TRBD1. In germline, CDR1 is KGHDR, CDR2 SFDVKD. The V and J ends lost 9 bases and 9 bases, in that order; junction bases with no gene match: 9. The CDR3 has 14 residues. The CDR3 reads CATQKRQGISPLHF. The CDR3 bases are TGTGCCACCCAAAAAAGACAGGGGATTTCACCCCTCCACTTT.

The CDR3 loop is CASSPDGRGTSNQPQHF. The CDR3 nucleotides are TGCGCCAGCAGCCCCGACGGCAGGGGTACTAGCAATCAGCCCCAGCATTTT. The rearrangement joins TRBV5-1 to TRBJ1-5, with a possible D match to TRBD1 (6 bases). V was clipped by 4 bases and J by 0 bases, with 17 bases between them. Germline loops: CDR1 SGHRS, CDR2 YFSETQ. This CDR3 is 17 amino acids long.

This clone was seen only a few times. CDR3: CASSLHSGTNTEAFF. In DNA, the CDR3 is TGTGCCAGCAGCTTGCATAGCGGGACGAACACTGAAGCTTTCTTT. The chain carries TRBV7-2 and TRBJ1-1; D might be TRBD1 (5 bases). CDR1 is SGHTA and CDR2 is FQGNSA in the germline V gene. The CDR3 loop spans 15 amino acids. The V and J ends lost 3 bases and 1 base respectively, with 12 bases between them.

This clone was seen only once. J is TRBJ2-3 and V is TRBV6-1, with 8 bases lining up with TRBD2. The CDR3 is made up of 16 amino acids. Trimming at V came to 4 bases and at J to 2 bases, leaving 8 bases not matched to a gene. Germline lookup yields CDR1 MNHNS and CDR2 SASEGT. The CDR3: CASSVLSGGPTDTQYF. The CDR3 coding sequence is TGTGCCAGCAGTGTATTAAGCGGGGGTCCCACAGATACGCAGTATTTT.

V usage is TRBV6-5 and J usage is TRBJ1-2; possibly TRBD1 for D (5 bases). The CDR3 is made up of 12 amino acids. Deletions cut 6 bases from V and 4 bases from J, with 9 bases between. Germline-derived CDR1 and CDR2 are MNHEY and SVGAGI. This chain's CDR3 is CASSGGVYGYTF. The DNA for the CDR3 is TGTGCCAGCAGCGGAGGGGTCTATGGCTACACCTTC.

The rearrangement uses TRBV7-9 and TRBJ1-1; D may be TRBD1 (6 bases). This CDR3 is 15 amino acids long. Germline V gives CDR1 SEHNR, CDR2 FQNEAQ (reference sequence). The V end lost 3 bases, the J end lost 1 base, and 12 bases lay between the germline ends. CDR3 bases: TGTGCCAGCAGCTTTCACGACAGGTCGAACACTGAAGCTTTCTTT. It is translated as CASSFHDRSNTEAFF. The full variable domain, rest sourced from reference TRBV7-9 and TRBJ1-1, is DTGVSQNPRHKITKRGQNVTFRCDPISEHNRLYWYRQTLGQGPEFLTYFQNEAQLEKSRLLSDRFSAERPKGSFSTLEIQRTEQGDSAMYLCASSFHDRSNTEAFFGQGTRLTVV.

The chain links TRBV4-1 to TRBJ2-1; 12 bases line up with TRBD2. Germline CDR1 is MGHRA and CDR2 is YSYEKL. V trimming: 4 bases; J trimming: 8 bases; junction bases outside the gene matches: 6. This CDR3 has 15 residues. The CDR3 is CASSPGLAGFYEQFF. For the CDR3, the DNA is TGCGCCAGCAGCCCCGGACTAGCGGGGTTTTATGAGCAGTTCTTC.

The chain couples TRBV5-4 to TRBJ2-2, with unresolved D. Germline-derived CDR1 and CDR2 are SGHNT and YYREEE (reference sequence). V dropped 1 base and J dropped 4 bases, with 5 bases sitting between them. This CDR3 comprises 13 residues. The CDR3 coding sequence is TGTGCCAGCAGCTTGTGGAGCACCGGGGAGCTGTTTTTT. Protein product: CASSLWSTGELFF.

V usage is TRBV7-8 and J usage is TRBJ1-1; 10 bases map to TRBD1. This CDR3 contains 15 residues. Trimming at V came to 0 bases and at J to 12 bases, leaving 10 bases not matched to a gene. Germline CDR1 is SGHVS and CDR2 is FQNEAQ. As DNA, the CDR3 is TGTGCCAGCAGCTTAGCCCGTGGGACAGGGGTTTTTACTTTCTTT. Residues: CASSLARGTGVFTFF. Looking up the rest from reference TRBV7-8 and TRBJ1-1 gives the full variable domain: GAGVSQSPRYKVAKRGQDVALRCDPISGHVSLFWYQQALGQGPEFLTYFQNEAQLDKSGLPSDRFFAERPEGSVSTLKIQRTQQEDSAVYLCASSLARGTGVFTFFGQGTRLTVV.

This clone was picked up one time. The gene calls are TRBV14 and TRBJ1-1, with D possibly TRBD1 on 5 matching bases. This CDR3 has 12 amino acids. V was pared by 5 bases and J by 6 bases, with 10 bases between. Germline V gene lookup returns CDR1 SGHDN and CDR2 FVKESK. This CDR3 is CASSRGWAEAFF. As DNA, the CDR3 is TGTGCCAGCAGCAGGGGATGGGCTGAAGCTTTCTTT.

V usage is TRBV25-1 and J usage is TRBJ1-3, with D hard to call. Germline V lookup: CDR1 MGHDK, CDR2 SYGVNS. V lost 5 bases and J 3 bases, leaving 14 bases between the germline ends. This CDR3 is built from 15 residues. The CDR3 sequence is CASSPSRGIGNTIYF. The DNA of the CDR3 is TGTGCCAGCAGTCCCTCGCGAGGGATTGGAAACACCATATATTTT.

The V call is TRBV11-2, the J call TRBJ1-1, with a possible D match to TRBD1 (5 bases). Germline assignment: CDR1 SGHAT and CDR2 FQNNGV. The length of the CDR3 is 16 residues. V gave up 1 base and J gave up 2 bases, with 14 bases separating them. CDR3 residues: CASSLAWGRRNTEAFF. In DNA, the CDR3 is TGTGCCAGCAGCTTAGCCTGGGGCAGAAGAAACACTGAAGCTTTCTTT.

This chain links TRBV2 with TRBJ1-1; 8 nucleotides line up with TRBD1. Germline V gene lookup returns CDR1 SNHLY and CDR2 FYNNEI. The CDR3 contains 14 residues. Trimming removed 6 bases from V and 5 bases from J; junction bases left unmatched: 8. This CDR3 reads CASSLTGEGTEAFF. The DNA for the CDR3 is TGTGCCAGCAGCCTGACAGGGGAAGGGACTGAAGCTTTCTTT.

In its sample, this clone was seen a few times. The chain has TRBV10-3 and TRBJ1-5, with no clear D. Between the trimmed V and J ends, which lost 10 bases and 4 bases, there was a span of 11 bases. The CDR3 consists of 12 residues. CDR1 and CDR2 from the germline V gene are ENHRY and SYGVKD. This chain's CDR3 is CASAQENQPQHF. The CDR3 DNA sequence: TGTGCCAGCGCTCAAGAGAATCAGCCCCAGCATTTT.

The chain is built from TRBV5-1 and TRBJ1-2; 7 nucleotides align to TRBD1. V dropped 0 bases and J dropped 4; count of bases not matched to a gene: 3. Germline-derived CDR1 and CDR2 are SGHRS and YFSETQ. This CDR3 region has 14 residues. CDR3: CASSLAGGVYGYTF. Here the CDR3 DNA reads TGCGCCAGCAGCTTGGCAGGGGGTGTCTATGGCTACACCTTC.

This chain links TRBV29-1 with TRBJ2-3; 10 bases fit TRBD1. Germline V gene sequence: CDR1 SQVTM, CDR2 ANQGSEA. This CDR3 has 14 amino acids. V gave up 6 bases and J gave up 2 bases; unmatched junction bases: 5. The CDR3 DNA sequence: TGCAGCGTGGGAGACAGGGGGCCCACAGATACGCAGTATTTT. Its translation is CSVGDRGPTDTQYF.

The rearrangement links TRBV6-2 or TRBV6-3 to TRBJ1-1, with TRBD1 matching over 7 bases. V lost 6 bases and J lost 6; bases outside the gene matches: 16. Germline lookup yields CDR1 MNHEY and CDR2 SVGEGT. The length of the CDR3 is 16 residues. The CDR3 nucleotides read TGTGCCAGCAGCTTCGGACAGGTTGGCCAGGAGGCTGAAGCTTTCTTT. Amino acids: CASSFGQVGQEAEAFF.

V is TRBV5-1 and J is TRBJ2-1; 11 bases line up with TRBD1. The CDR3 consists of 16 residues. J gave up 8 bases and V 0 bases, and 7 bases lay outside the gene matches. Germline assignment: CDR1 SGHRS and CDR2 YFSETQ. CDR3 sequence (DNA): TGCGCCAGCAGCTTGGAAGGGACAGGGGGGATGGATGAGCAGTTCTTC. It is translated as CASSLEGTGGMDEQFF. The full variable domain, rest sourced from reference TRBV5-1 and TRBJ2-1, is KAGVTQTPRYLIKTRGQQVTLSCSPISGHRSVSWYQQTPGQGLQFLFEYFSETQRNKGNFPGRFSGRQFSNSRSEMNVSTLELGDSALYLCASSLEGTGGMDEQFFGPGTRLTVL.

The chain combines TRBV29-1 with TRBJ1-5, with D maybe TRBD1 (6 bases). Trimming cost V 7 bases and J 0 bases, with 19 bases left between them. Germline V lookup: CDR1 SQVTM, CDR2 ANQGSEA. The CDR3 runs 16 residues. Written as DNA, the CDR3 is TGCAGCGCCAAAGGGACATTCCCTTATAGCAATCAGCCCCAGCATTTT. Protein: CSAKGTFPYSNQPQHF.

The table lists this clone with a count of one. The chain links TRBV3-1 (or the pseudogene TRBV3-2) to TRBJ2-5, with 10 bases aligning to TRBD1. CDR3 length equals 14 residues. The ends lost 4 bases at V and 10 bases at J; junction bases unmatched: 9. From germline, CDR1 is LGHDT and CDR2 YNNKEL (reference sequence). This CDR3 is CASSPSDRGRDQYF. DNA of the CDR3: TGTGCCAGCAGCCCTTCGGACAGGGGGAGAGACCAGTACTTC.